One sample yielded the 9 T cell receptor beta chains listed below, sequenced in a study of T cell responses to AZD1222 COVID-19 vaccine. Produced via immunoSEQ multiplex PCR; TCRdb's table is partial and in-frame only. Found here are approximately 150,000 clones, approximately 88% of them singletons; the top ten hold 1.6%. Sequenced material: peripheral blood, taken on day 0 of AZD1222 vaccination. These receptors all come from an adult in good health.

V usage is TRBV10-3 and J usage is TRBJ1-2; perhaps TRBD1 as D (6 bases). The CDR3 length is 12 residues. V was shortened by 8 bases and J by 5 bases, with 12 bases between the two germline ends. Germline V gene data show CDR1 as ENHRY and CDR2 as SYGVKD. CDR3 coding DNA: TGTGCCATCCTTGGGGGGGCATATGGCTACACCTTC. It encodes CAILGGAYGYTF.

This clone turned up a few times. The V gene is TRBV5-4, the J gene TRBJ1-2, with 7 bases fitting TRBD1. Trimming cost V 0 bases and J 4 bases; bases outside gene matches: 6. Germline V CDR1 and CDR2: SGHNT, YYREEE (reference sequence). The CDR3 covers 15 residues. DNA of the CDR3: TGTGCCAGCAGCTTGGCAGAACAGGGGAGCTATGGCTACACCTTC. Protein product: CASSLAEQGSYGYTF.

The chain joins TRBV29-1 to TRBJ1-4; D call uncertain. CDR1 is SQVTM and CDR2 is ANQGSEA in the germline V gene. Trimming pared 4 bases from V and 2 bases from J, leaving 17 bases between. The CDR3 sequence is 16 residues long. The CDR3 loop is CSVVIPRAGTNEKLFF. CDR3 coding DNA: TGCAGCGTTGTGATCCCAAGGGCCGGGACTAATGAAAAACTGTTTTTT.

This CDR3 reads CAWSPRGAAGYTF. DNA of the CDR3: TGTGCCTGGAGCCCCAGGGGGGCAGCTGGCTACACCTTC. The J gene is TRBJ1-2, the V gene TRBV30; TRBD1 agrees at 7 bases. Germline V gene lookup returns CDR1 GTSNPN and CDR2 SVGIG (reference sequence). CDR3 length: 13 residues. V dropped 3 bases and J dropped 7; count of bases not matched to a gene: 8. The whole variable domain, filled in from reference TRBV30 and TRBJ1-2, reads SQTIHQWPATLVQPVGSPLSLECTVEGTSNPNLYWYRQAAGRGLQLLFYSVGIGQISSEVPQNLSASRPQDRQFILSSKKLLLSDSGFYLCAWSPRGAAGYTFGSGTRLTVV.

The chain links TRBV11-2 to TRBJ1-5; D ambiguous. Germline CDR1 reads SGHAT; CDR2 reads FQNNGV. Trimming removed 2 bases at V and 7 bases at J, with 9 bases between. The CDR3 sequence is 13 residues long. In DNA form, the CDR3 reads TGTGCCAGCAGCTTACGCGAGGGCCAGCCCCAGCATTTT. Its protein is CASSLREGQPQHF.

This chain joins TRBV2 and TRBJ1-5, with D hard to call. Between the trimmed V and J ends, which lost 5 bases and 2 bases, there was a span of 13 bases. The length of the CDR3 is 15 residues. Germline loops: CDR1 SNHLY, CDR2 FYNNEI. CDR3 sequence reads: CASSQILTGNQPQHF. The CDR3 nucleotides read TGTGCCAGCAGTCAGATACTTACGGGCAATCAGCCCCAGCATTTT.

V gene TRBV7-2 combines with J gene TRBJ2-3; 7 nucleotides align to TRBD2. V lost 5 bases to trimming and J lost 2 bases; unmatched junction nucleotides: 10. In germline, CDR1 is SGHTA, CDR2 FQGNSA. The CDR3 is made up of 16 amino acids. Here the CDR3 reads CASSLPGGRNTDTQYF. CDR3 coding DNA: TGTGCCAGCAGCCTACCGGGCGGGAGAAACACAGATACGCAGTATTTT.

The chain employs TRBV6-5 and TRBJ1-6, with no clear D. V was trimmed by 2 bases and J by 1 base, leaving 6 bases between them. Germline values: CDR1 MNHEY, CDR2 SVGAGI. The CDR3 loop spans 15 amino acids. CDR3 in amino acids: CASSYRISYNSPLHF. The DNA for the CDR3 is TGTGCCAGCAGTTACCGGATTTCCTATAATTCACCCCTCCACTTT.

CDR3 coding DNA: TGTGCCAGCAGCTCCAGACAAGCTGAAGCTTTCTTT. Encoded protein: CASSSRQAEAFF. The rearrangement links TRBV3-1 (or the pseudogene TRBV3-2) to TRBJ1-1; no clear D. Trimming cost V 5 bases and J 6 bases, with 10 bases left between them. This CDR3 is 12 amino acids long. Germline V gene data show CDR1 as LGHDT and CDR2 as YNNKEL (reference sequence).